Listed below are T cell receptor beta chains from one sample, sequenced in a study of shared clonotypes between healthy human individuals. Measured with immunoSEQ multiplex PCR; TCRdb has only the in-frame clones, and not every one. The table includes 1.4 million or so clones, just under 99% detected once. The material sequenced was naive CD4+ T cells sorted from blood. The receptors shown here come from a young man in good health. The CDR3 runs from the conserved cysteine through the conserved F or W. A D gene is named only where the DNA matches it firmly.

V gene	J gene	D gene	CDR3 DNA	CDR3 protein
TRBV5-1	TRBJ2-1	NA	TGCGCCAGCAGCTCCGGACTACCTGGGCCATACAATGAGCAGTTCTTC	CASSSGLPGPYNEQFF
TRBV5-8	TRBJ1-5	TRBD1	TGTGCCAGCAGGTTGGCCCGGGACAGTATTCAGCCCCAGCATTTT	CASRLARDSIQPQHF
TRBV29-1	TRBJ1-1	TRBD1	TGCAGCGGAGTTCGGGAGGGGGCTTCGTCTTTCTTT	CSGVREGASSFF
TRBV6-5	TRBJ2-2	NA	TGTGCCAGCAGTCGGAGGGCCCCGAACACCGGGGAGCTGTTTTTT	CASSRRAPNTGELFF
TRBV15	TRBJ2-2	TRBD2	TGTGCCACCAGCAGGGGACTAGCGGGAGGGCCGCACACCGGGGAGCTGTTTTTT	CATSRGLAGGPHTGELFF
TRBV30	TRBJ2-1	TRBD2	TGTGCCTGGAGTAGGACTAGCGCTCCTTCCTACAATGAGCAGTTCTTC	CAWSRTSAPSYNEQFF
TRBV7-6	TRBJ2-7	NA	TGTGCCAGCAGCTTAAAAGGGTCGTTGGAGGGTATCAGGTACGAGCAGTACTTC	CASSLKGSLEGIRYEQYF
TRBV19	TRBJ1-2	TRBD1	TGTGCCAGTACCCATCCAGGGGGCGGTGACTATGGCTACACCTTC	CASTHPGGGDYGYTF
TRBV18	TRBJ2-1	TRBD1	TGTGCCAGCTCACCCATGACAGGGGGCAATGAGCAGTTCTTC	CASSPMTGGNEQFF
TRBV11-2	TRBJ2-5	NA	TGTGCCAGCAGAAAGATTAGCAGGGCTGGAGGAGAGACCCAGTACTTC	CASRKISRAGGETQYF